Described below is a single T cell receptor beta chain sequence and its context. Its antigen remains undetermined. Base qualities are missing; no much larger clone stands one base away. This entry belongs to a study of blood T cell repertoires in COVID-19 (dated by TCRdb to the early 2020s). A note on the overall study: The collaborator samples originated in the United States, Italy and Spain and spanned the acute and convalescent phases of COVID-19. The material from the prospective study consisted of cDNA or gDNA derived from T cells, B-cell-depleted T cells, or PBMCs. Samples came from the ongoing ImmuneRACE study (first 160 participants) plus 1,254 subjects from 6 global collaborators. A de-identified subject ID, COVID-19 status, age in years and sex were almost always included in the sample metadata. Subjects who had been exposed to COVID-19, were actively infected with it, or had recovered from it provided the deeply sampled blood TCRbeta repertoires that made up the dataset. Where available, HLA class I and class II types were obtained from metadata supplied by the sample provider rather than from assay-based typing. The repertoires were released in a freely available public database meant as a resource for research on the immune response to SARS-CoV-2. General conclusions and limits of the study: The amount of clinical and demographic metadata varied by source and participant and was provided uncurated.

The collaborating institutions used their own protocols to collect whole blood in K2EDTA tubes. Collaborator samples were shipped for TCRbeta analysis as frozen whole blood, isolated PBMCs, or DNA extracted from either sample type. TCRbeta CDR3 regions were amplified from genomic DNA using the immunoSEQ Assay, a bias-controlled multiplex PCR. As for the original processing: Nucleated cell counts per sample were estimated from amplification of reference gene primers within the assay. Sequence reads were collapsed and filtered to measure the absolute abundance of every unique TCRbeta CDR3 rearrangement. For each sample, productive Simpson clonality was calculated by taking the square root of Simpson's diversity index across productive rearrangements. The table comes from immuneACCESS by way of TCRdb, which keeps in-frame sequences with V and J called. Part of the clones is missing from these tables; in studies checked, under half for an unresolved V gene and the rest for unknown reasons. V, J and clone size are those of that table, while D and trimming were read from the DNA. In all, the sample holds tens of thousands of clones, and about nine tenths of those were seen once. The top ten clones comprise under 8.5% of the sample.

Relative to germline, V is missing 0 bases and J is missing 7 bases, with 4 bases of the junction outside any gene match. Reading the germline V gene gives CDR1 SGHDT and CDR2 YYEEEE. Inclusive of the bounding cysteine and phenylalanine, the CDR3 is 15 residues long. Just CDR3 DNA is preserved here, 45 bases in frame from base 1. The sequenced sample consisted of peripheral blood. The V and J segments used are TRBV5-6 and TRBJ1-6; TRBD1 lines up with 7 middle nucleotides. This TCR came from a man in his sixties with active COVID-19. The DNA reads TGTGCCAGCAGCTTGGGACAGGGTTGGAATTCACCCCTCCACTTT. Translated, this is CASSLGQGWNSPLHF.